This T cell receptor (beta chain) was recorded in a study of T cells expressing NK-cell markers. Study-level background: Just one sequenced donor of eight was HCMV-seronegative, while seven were seropositive.

CDR1 is SGHDN, CDR2 FVKESK, per germline. This CDR3 region has 17 residues. UMIs accompanied the 5'RACE template switching by which TCR beta cDNA was made. TCRdb re-called the 5' RACE reads, yielding one record per CDR3 amino acid sequence without DNA. This repertoire comprises about 150,000 distinct CDR3 sequences; its ten largest clones make up roughly 12%. Study findings and constraints: Dominant NKG2C+ clonotypes were found to form roughly 1.0-7.0% of CD8+ T cells in over five donors. Uncertainty persisted over the HCMV specificity of expanded NKG2C+ T cell clones.

Worth noting for this clonotype: The target antigen is unknown.

The chain combines TRBV14 with TRBJ2-5; TCRdb's assignment of TRBD2 cannot be checked, as there is no DNA. The clonotype originates from a young man in good health. Sequenced input: blood T cells: a sorted CD56 or NKG2C T cell subset, CD4+ or CD8+ T cells, or bulk PBMC T cells (not recorded which). CDR3 residues: CASSRGELAGLIETQYF.